This T cell receptor beta chain originates from a study of blood T cell repertoires in COVID-19. Across the study: Acute and convalescent COVID-19 samples came from the United States, Italy and Spain. PBMCs, B-cell-depleted T cells, or T cells provided the cDNA or gDNA that made up the material.

J was trimmed by 8 bases and V by 5 bases; bases with no gene match: 10. There are 15 residues in the CDR3. Germline V CDR1 and CDR2: SGHAT, FQNNGV. In the original analysis: Nucleated cell counts were estimated from reference gene primer amplification. Generated by immunoSEQ multiplex PCR, the TCRdb table keeps only in-frame clones and is missing some. The V and J calls and the clone size are those of that table, but D and trimming were determined from the DNA. The data show 250,000 to 350,000 clones, with approximately 84% seen just once and about 1.5% held by the top ten. The TCR comes from a human donor with COVID-19, enrolled during active disease. The donor label of this sample is uncertain. Sequencing was performed on peripheral blood. The J gene is TRBJ2-5, the V gene TRBV11-2; 11 bases are shared with TRBD2. As DNA, the CDR3 is TGTGCCAGCAGCCCCTTTGGACTAGCGGGCGTAACCCAGTACTTC. This translates into CASSPFGLAGVTQYF.